This section outlines one T cell receptor beta chain sequence together with its context. Its specificity is unknown. The sample originates from a study of OX40 agonist ivuxolimab in advanced cancers. Study outcomes and limitations: Determination of antigen specificity was not performed for the expanded peripheral T cells.

Patients were ineligible given autoimmune disease history or systemic immunosuppression. Assay: immunoSEQ multiplex PCR; the TCRdb copy retains only in-frame clones and omits some. The profile shows roughly 44,000 clones, around 80% of them singletons. Trimming stripped 0 bases from V and 0 bases from J, with 18 bases between. There are 17 residues in the CDR3. Germline lookup yields CDR1 GTSNPN and CDR2 SVGIG (reference sequence). The chain employs TRBV30 and TRBJ2-7, with D perhaps matching TRBD1 or TRBD2 (5 bases each). This receptor was identified in an adult with an advanced solid tumor such as melanoma, head and neck, liver or kidney cancer. This sample comprised CD4+ or CD8+ T cells sorted from blood, obtained in a trial of the OX40 agonist ivuxolimab. In nucleotides, the CDR3 is TGTGCCTGGAGTGTACTCCCGGGGTGGCAGGGCTCCTACGAGCAGTACTTC. It specifies CAWSVLPGWQGSYEQYF.